These 29 T cell receptor beta chains came from one sample sequenced in a study of shared clonotypes between healthy human individuals. TCRdb's copy holds only in-frame clones and misses some; the assay was immunoSEQ multiplex PCR. The profile covers over a million clones, with 95% to 97% appearing a single time and more than 0.9% taken by the ten largest. Sequencing was carried out using naive CD4+ T cells sorted from blood. As for subset: CD45RA+ positively selected. These receptors all come from a man aged 25-45 years in good health.

The chain links TRBV9 to TRBJ2-2; possible D gene TRBD2, 5 bases. CDR3 size: 15 residues. V lost 0 bases, J lost 1 base, and 7 bases lay in between. Germline CDR1 reads SGDLS; CDR2 reads YYNGEE. Here the CDR3 DNA reads TGTGCCAGCAGCGTAGGAGCGGTGAACACCGGGGAGCTGTTTTTT. Amino acids: CASSVGAVNTGELFF.

The chain employs TRBV18 and TRBJ2-3, with 10 bases lining up with TRBD2. The CDR3 covers 16 residues. V dropped 2 bases and J dropped 5; count of bases not matched to a gene: 7. Per the germline V gene, CDR1 is KGHSH and CDR2 is LQKENI. CDR3 protein: CASSPGAGGPGDTQYF. The CDR3 DNA is TGTGCCAGCTCACCAGGAGCGGGAGGGCCAGGAGATACGCAGTATTTT. Full variable domain (outside the CDR3, taken from reference TRBV18 and TRBJ2-3): NAGVMQNPRHLVRRRGQEARLRCSPMKGHSHVYWYRQLPEEGLKFMVYLQKENIIDESGMPKERFSAEFPKEGPSILRIQQVVRGDSAAYFCASSPGAGGPGDTQYFGPGTRLTVL.

The chain is built from TRBV11-2 and TRBJ2-2; 7 nucleotides match TRBD2. Looked up from germline, CDR1 is SGHAT and CDR2 is FQNNGV. Germline trimming cut 1 base from V and 4 bases from J; bases unmatched to any gene: 3. The length of the CDR3 is 15 residues. CDR3 loop: CASSLGGLLTGELFF. The CDR3 DNA reads TGTGCCAGCAGCTTAGGGGGACTACTCACCGGGGAGCTGTTTTTT.

The chain links TRBV13 to TRBJ1-1, with D uncertain. Germline V gene sequence: CDR1 PRHDT, CDR2 FYEKMQ (reference sequence). The CDR3 contains 13 residues. V was pared by 0 bases and J by 5 bases, with 7 bases between. The DNA of the CDR3 is TGTGCCAGCAGCTTAGGCCTGGGGACTGAAGCTTTCTTT. Translation gives CASSLGLGTEAFF.

This clone has only one observation. The genes are TRBV18 and TRBJ2-3; the D is unclear. This CDR3 has 16 residues. Germline V gene sequence: CDR1 KGHSH, CDR2 LQKENI. The V end was cut by 0 bases, the J end by 1 base, with 11 bases between. The DNA of the CDR3 is TGTGCCAGCTCACCACCGAAGCCTACCGGCACAGATACGCAGTATTTT. This sequence encodes CASSPPKPTGTDTQYF.

The chain has TRBV6-1 and TRBJ1-1; D remains ambiguous. V dropped 3 bases and J dropped 4 bases, with 12 bases sitting between them. CDR3 size: 14 residues. CDR1 is MNHNS and CDR2 is SASEGT in the germline V gene. The chain's CDR3 is CASSDFYGGTEAFF. As DNA, the CDR3 is TGTGCCAGCAGTGATTTTTATGGCGGCACTGAAGCTTTCTTT.

The chain is built from TRBV7-2 and TRBJ1-2; no firm D call. The germline gives CDR1 SGHTA, CDR2 FQGNSA. Trimming took 4 bases from V and 8 from J, leaving 17 bases between them. The CDR3 has 14 residues. CDR3 loop: CASSSRVHSRGYTF. The CDR3 nucleotides are TGTGCCAGCAGCTCCCGGGTGCATTCGCGGGGCTACACCTTC.

The V gene is TRBV7-9, the J gene TRBJ2-3; TRBD2 agrees at 8 bases. J was trimmed by 10 bases and V by 4 bases; bases with no gene match: 7. CDR1 and CDR2 (germline): SEHNR, FQNEAQ (reference sequence). The CDR3 runs 13 residues. CDR3 nucleotides: TGTGCCAGCAGCTCGATTATAGCGGGATCGCAGTATTTT. Translating gives CASSSIIAGSQYF. The full variable domain, rest sourced from reference TRBV7-9 and TRBJ2-3, is DTGVSQNPRHKITKRGQNVTFRCDPISEHNRLYWYRQTLGQGPEFLTYFQNEAQLEKSRLLSDRFSAERPKGSFSTLEIQRTEQGDSAMYLCASSSIIAGSQYFGPGTRLTVL.

A single count supports this clone. CDR3: CASSRVTHQPQHF. As DNA, the CDR3 is TGTGCCAGCAGTAGGGTCACCCATCAGCCCCAGCATTTT. The chain carries TRBV27 and TRBJ1-5; D gene ambiguous. The germline V and J ends were trimmed by 5 bases and 5 bases, with 10 bases remaining between them. CDR1 is MNHEY, CDR2 SMNVEV, per germline (reference sequence). The CDR3 is made up of 13 amino acids.

This chain links TRBV9 with TRBJ2-7, with no clear D. Germline CDR1 is SGDLS and CDR2 is YYNGEE. The CDR3 is 13 amino acids. Trimming cost V 0 bases and J 1 base, with 5 bases left between them. The CDR3 loop is CASSVAVSYEQYF. CDR3 bases: TGTGCCAGCAGCGTAGCTGTGTCCTACGAGCAGTACTTC. The entire variable domain, with the rest obtained from reference TRBV9 and TRBJ2-7, is as follows: DSGVTQTPKHLITATGQRVTLRCSPRSGDLSVYWYQQSLDQGLQFLIQYYNGEERAKGNILERFSAQQFPDLHSELNLSSLELGDSALYFCASSVAVSYEQYFGPGTRLTVT.

This clone showed up just once. The chain joins TRBV7-9 to TRBJ2-7, with D unclear. The V end was cut by 6 bases, the J end by 4 bases, with 10 bases between. In germline, CDR1 is SEHNR, CDR2 FQNEAQ (reference sequence). The CDR3 extends over 12 amino acids. The CDR3 spells CASSYFSYEQYF. As DNA, the CDR3 is TGTGCCAGCAGTTACTTTTCTTACGAGCAGTACTTC.

The genes are TRBV7-2 and TRBJ2-5; 10 bases match TRBD2. Germline assignment: CDR1 SGHTA and CDR2 FQGNSA. With V trimmed by 7 bases and J by 5 bases, 10 bases remained unmatched. The CDR3 totals 15 residues. Here the CDR3 reads CASKKTSGRGETQYF. The CDR3 DNA is TGTGCCAGCAAAAAGACCAGCGGGAGGGGGGAGACCCAGTACTTC.

The CDR3 is CASSEDRGETQYF. The CDR3 DNA reads TGTGCCAGCAGCGAGGACAGGGGGGAGACCCAGTACTTC. V and J are TRBV9 and TRBJ2-5; TRBD1 matches at 10 bases. Looked up from germline, CDR1 is SGDLS and CDR2 is YYNGEE. The CDR3 is 13 residues long. The ends lost 3 bases at V and 5 bases at J; junction bases unmatched: 1.

This clone showed up just once. The gene calls are TRBV13 and TRBJ2-1; D is possibly TRBD1 (6 bases). The CDR3 is made up of 15 amino acids. Germline V gene sequence: CDR1 PRHDT, CDR2 FYEKMQ (reference sequence). Between the trimmed V and J ends, which lost 0 bases and 7 bases, there was a span of 13 bases. DNA for the CDR3: TGTGCCAGCAGCTTAGGAACAGGGCTATGGAATGAGCAGTTCTTC. Translation: CASSLGTGLWNEQFF.

This chain uses TRBV15 with TRBJ2-3; no reliable D call. There are 12 residues in the CDR3. The V gene's germline CDR1 is LNHNV and CDR2 YYDKDF (reference sequence). V was pared by 6 bases and J by 3 bases, with 7 bases between. The CDR3 nucleotides read TGTGCCACCAGTCATCTAACAGATACGCAGTATTTT. Protein product: CATSHLTDTQYF. The full variable domain, with the rest looked up from reference TRBV15 and TRBJ2-3, is DAMVIQNPRYQVTQFGKPVTLSCSQTLNHNVMYWYQQKSSQAPKLLFHYYDKDFNNEADTPDNFQSRRPNTSFCFLDIRSPGLGDTAMYLCATSHLTDTQYFGPGTRLTVL.

V usage is TRBV5-1 and J usage is TRBJ1-1, with D perhaps TRBD1 (5 bases). CDR1 SGHRS and CDR2 YFSETQ come from the germline V gene. V was pared by 5 bases and J by 2 bases, with 13 bases between. CDR3 length: 14 residues. This CDR3 is CASRFDRLNTEAFF. Here the CDR3 DNA reads TGCGCCAGCAGATTTGACAGATTAAACACTGAAGCTTTCTTT.

This rearrangement joins TRBV9 to TRBJ2-1, with 7 nucleotides matching TRBD1. After removal of 0 bases from V and 13 bases from J, the junction contained 16 bases not matched to a gene. Germline CDR1 and CDR2: SGDLS and YYNGEE. The CDR3 loop spans 16 amino acids. The CDR3 region has the DNA TGTGCCAGCAGCGTAGCCACGGGACAGCTACCGATACCACAGTTCTTC. Encoded protein: CASSVATGQLPIPQFF.

This clone came up once. This rearrangement joins TRBV27 to TRBJ2-3; 7 bases line up with TRBD1. V trimming: 4 bases; J trimming: 3 bases; junction bases outside the gene matches: 7. This CDR3 has 15 residues. CDR1 and CDR2 (germline): MNHEY, SMNVEV (reference sequence). The CDR3 DNA sequence: TGTGCCAGCAGTTCAGGACAGGTAGCGACAGATACGCAGTATTTT. Amino acid sequence: CASSSGQVATDTQYF.

The chain uses TRBV19 and TRBJ2-7; D call uncertain. Germline loops: CDR1 LNHDA, CDR2 SQIVND (reference sequence). This CDR3 region has 11 residues. Trimming stripped 8 bases from V and 3 bases from J, with 8 bases between. The CDR3 DNA reads as TGTGCCAGTGGGCGAGTCTACGAGCAGTACTTC. Translation gives CASGRVYEQYF.

This chain uses TRBV28 with TRBJ1-5, with D uncertain. The length of the CDR3 is 15 residues. The germline CDR1 and CDR2 sequences are MDHEN and SYDVKM. The ends were cut back, 6 bases at V and 3 bases at J, with 15 bases in the middle. This CDR3 reads CASRNRVQVNQPQHF. DNA of the CDR3: TGTGCCAGCAGAAACCGGGTGCAGGTCAATCAGCCCCAGCATTTT.

The chain couples TRBV30 to TRBJ2-1, with 8 bases aligning to TRBD1. The CDR3 has 14 amino acids. Looked up from germline, CDR1 is GTSNPN and CDR2 is SVGIG (reference sequence). The V and J ends lost 5 bases and 3 bases, in that order; junction bases with no gene match: 6. CDR3 nucleotides: TGTGCCTGGGAAACAGGGGGAGGCTACAATGAGCAGTTCTTC. Translated: CAWETGGGYNEQFF.

The chain employs TRBV6-5 and TRBJ1-1; D perhaps matches TRBD1 (6 bases). V lost 5 bases and J lost 6, with 16 bases in between. Germline loops: CDR1 MNHEY, CDR2 SVGAGI. The CDR3 runs 14 residues. CDR3 in amino acids: CASSKQGKGAEAFF. DNA of the CDR3: TGTGCCAGCAGTAAACAGGGAAAGGGCGCTGAAGCTTTCTTT.

The chain combines TRBV5-6 with TRBJ2-5; D is uncertain. Trimming pared 4 bases from V and 1 base from J, leaving 11 bases between. The CDR3 consists of 14 residues. In germline, CDR1 is SGHDT, CDR2 YYEEEE. The DNA of the CDR3 is TGTGCCAGCAGCCCCCGGGTCGTCCAAGAGACCCAGTACTTC. Its translation is CASSPRVVQETQYF.

The genes are TRBV5-6 and TRBJ2-5; D could derive from TRBD1 or TRBD2 (5 bases each). The CDR3 totals 14 residues. V was cut by 4 bases and J by 4 bases, with 14 bases left in between. Germline V gene data show CDR1 as SGHDT and CDR2 as YYEEEE. CDR3 protein: CASSRGGGRETQYF. The CDR3, as DNA: TGTGCCAGCAGCCGTGGGGGTGGCCGAGAGACCCAGTACTTC.

The chain uses TRBV11-2 and TRBJ2-7, with 9 bases identical to TRBD2. Trimming took 5 bases from V and 1 from J; bases not matched to a gene: 12. The CDR3 is 17 amino acids. CDR1 is SGHAT and CDR2 is FQNNGV in the germline V gene. CDR3 sequence reads: CASSPRVAGVSSYEQYF. CDR3 nucleotides: TGTGCCAGCAGCCCTAGGGTAGCGGGAGTCAGTTCCTACGAGCAGTACTTC.

The chain links TRBV10-2 to TRBJ2-1, with D tentatively TRBD2 (7 bases). This CDR3 comprises 15 residues. CDR1 is WSHSY, CDR2 SAAADI, per germline. V lost 5 bases, J lost 5 bases, and 16 bases lay in between. CDR3 nucleotide sequence: TGCGCCAGCAGTCCAAGCGGGACACCTAACAATGAGCAGTTCTTC. It is translated as CASSPSGTPNNEQFF.

About this clone: The sample holds other DNA sequences that translate to the same CDR3. The chain has TRBV7-2 and TRBJ2-5, with D hard to call. The germline CDR1 and CDR2 sequences are SGHTA and FQGNSA. The V and J ends lost 4 bases and 3 bases respectively, with 3 bases between them. The CDR3 contains 11 residues. The CDR3 is CASSSKETQYF. For the CDR3, the DNA is TGTGCCAGCAGCTCAAAAGAGACCCAGTACTTC. The full variable domain, in which reference TRBV7-2 and TRBJ2-5 provide the parts outside the CDR3, is GAGVSQSPSNKVTEKGKDVELRCDPISGHTALYWYRQSLGQGLEFLIYFQGNSAPDKSGLPSDRFSAERTGGSVSTLTIQRTQQEDSAVYLCASSSKETQYFGPGTRLLVL.

This rearrangement joins TRBV18 to TRBJ2-3, with D tentatively TRBD1 (5 bases). CDR1 is KGHSH, CDR2 LQKENI, per germline. The V end lost 2 bases, the J end lost 2 bases, and 11 bases lay between the germline ends. The CDR3 totals 15 residues. The CDR3: CASSPIPTATDTQYF. For the CDR3, the DNA is TGTGCCAGCTCACCAATCCCGACAGCCACAGATACGCAGTATTTT.

This sequence joins TRBV6-6 and TRBJ2-5; maybe TRBD1 (6 bases). The V and J ends lost 6 bases and 5 bases respectively, with 16 bases between them. Germline-derived CDR1 and CDR2 are MNHNY and SVGAGI (reference sequence). The CDR3 loop spans 14 amino acids. Here the CDR3 reads CASRTNQGWETQYF. The CDR3 nucleotides read TGTGCCAGCAGGACAAACCAGGGGTGGGAGACCCAGTACTTC.